This paragraph reports one TCR beta chain. This specimen belongs to a study of control samples from healthy donors and cancer patients. The CDR3 is made up of 14 amino acids. Trimming cost V 5 bases and J 6 bases, with 14 bases left between them. The germline gives CDR1 LNHDA, CDR2 SQIVND (reference sequence). Sequencing used immunoSEQ multiplex PCR; TCRdb keeps in-frame clones, though not all of them. The table shows more than 30,000 clones, with 65% to 85% occurring only once. The chain employs TRBV19 and TRBJ1-5; D is possibly TRBD1 (6 bases). The sequenced material came from PBMCs. The TCR comes from a woman in her sixties or seventies with lung cancer. The DNA of the CDR3 is TGTGCCAGTAGTGGCACAGGGCTGGGTCAGCCCCAGCATTTT. Translation gives CASSGTGLGQPQHF.